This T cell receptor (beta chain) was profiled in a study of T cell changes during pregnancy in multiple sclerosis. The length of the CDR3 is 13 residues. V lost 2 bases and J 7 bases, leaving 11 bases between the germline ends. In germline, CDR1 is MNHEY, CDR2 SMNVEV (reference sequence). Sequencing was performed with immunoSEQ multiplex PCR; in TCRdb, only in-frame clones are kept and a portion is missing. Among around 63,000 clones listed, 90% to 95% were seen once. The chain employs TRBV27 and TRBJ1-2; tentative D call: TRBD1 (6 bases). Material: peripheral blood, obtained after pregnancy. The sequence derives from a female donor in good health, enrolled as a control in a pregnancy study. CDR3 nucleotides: TGTGCCAGCAGTTTAGGGGGGGCCGGTGGCTACACCTTC. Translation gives CASSLGGAGGYTF.